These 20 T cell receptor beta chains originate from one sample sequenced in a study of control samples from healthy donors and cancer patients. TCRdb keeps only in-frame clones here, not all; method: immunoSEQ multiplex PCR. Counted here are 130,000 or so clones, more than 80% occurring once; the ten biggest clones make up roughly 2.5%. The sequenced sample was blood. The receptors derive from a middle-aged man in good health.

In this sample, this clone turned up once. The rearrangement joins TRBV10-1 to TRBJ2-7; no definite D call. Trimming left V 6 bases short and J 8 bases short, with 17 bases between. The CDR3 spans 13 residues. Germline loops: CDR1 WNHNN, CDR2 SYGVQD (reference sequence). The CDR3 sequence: CASSSASVAQQYF. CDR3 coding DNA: TGCGCCAGCAGCTCCGCCTCGGTGGCCCAGCAGTACTTC.

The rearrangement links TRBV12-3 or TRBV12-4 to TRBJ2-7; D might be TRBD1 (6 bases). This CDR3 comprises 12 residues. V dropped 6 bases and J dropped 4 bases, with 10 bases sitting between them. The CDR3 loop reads CASSHGQYEQYF. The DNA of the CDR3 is TGTGCCAGCAGCCACGGACAGTACGAGCAGTACTTC.

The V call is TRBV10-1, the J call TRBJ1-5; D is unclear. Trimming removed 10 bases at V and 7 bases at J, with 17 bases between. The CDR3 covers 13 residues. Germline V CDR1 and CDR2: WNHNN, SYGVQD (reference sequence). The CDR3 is CAIIPVCFQPQHF. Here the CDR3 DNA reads TGCGCCATTATACCGGTATGTTTCCAGCCCCAGCATTTT.

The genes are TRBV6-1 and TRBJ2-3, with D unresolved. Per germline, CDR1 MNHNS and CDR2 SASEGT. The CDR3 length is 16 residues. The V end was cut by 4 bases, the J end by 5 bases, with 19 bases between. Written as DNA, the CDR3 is TGTGCCAGCAGTGGGGTCACTGGTCCGATAGGAGATACGCAGTATTTT. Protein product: CASSGVTGPIGDTQYF.

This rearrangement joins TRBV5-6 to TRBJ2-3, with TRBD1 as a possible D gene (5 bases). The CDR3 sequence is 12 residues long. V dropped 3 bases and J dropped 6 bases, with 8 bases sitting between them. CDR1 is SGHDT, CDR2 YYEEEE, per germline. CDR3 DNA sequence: TGTGCCAGCAGCTGGGGCGTGGATACGCAGTATTTT. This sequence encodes CASSWGVDTQYF.

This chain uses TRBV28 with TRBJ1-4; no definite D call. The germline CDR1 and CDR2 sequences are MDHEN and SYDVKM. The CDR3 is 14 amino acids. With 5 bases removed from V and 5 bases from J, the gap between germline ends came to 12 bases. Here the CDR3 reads CASSLPGVNEKLFF. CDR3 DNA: TGTGCCAGCAGTCTACCCGGGGTAAATGAAAAACTGTTTTTT. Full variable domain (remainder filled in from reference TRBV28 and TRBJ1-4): DVKVTQSSRYLVKRTGEKVFLECVQDMDHENMFWYRQDPGLGLRLIYFSYDVKMKEKGDIPEGYSVSREKKERFSLILESASTNQTSMYLCASSLPGVNEKLFFGSGTQLSVL.

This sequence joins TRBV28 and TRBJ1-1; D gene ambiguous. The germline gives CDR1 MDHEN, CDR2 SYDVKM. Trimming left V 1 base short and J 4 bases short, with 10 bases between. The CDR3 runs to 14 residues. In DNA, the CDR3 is TGTGCCAGCAGTTTATTGACCCGCCTCACTGAAGCTTTCTTT. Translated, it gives CASSLLTRLTEAFF.

The CDR3 region is CATVSGLYSNQPQHF. In nucleotides, the CDR3 is TGTGCCACAGTTTCAGGGCTATATAGCAATCAGCCCCAGCATTTT. The chain links TRBV15 to TRBJ1-5, with a tentative D call TRBD1 (5 bases). The CDR3 runs 15 residues. Between the trimmed V and J ends, which lost 9 bases and 0 bases, there was a span of 15 bases. Germline loops: CDR1 LNHNV, CDR2 YYDKDF (reference sequence).

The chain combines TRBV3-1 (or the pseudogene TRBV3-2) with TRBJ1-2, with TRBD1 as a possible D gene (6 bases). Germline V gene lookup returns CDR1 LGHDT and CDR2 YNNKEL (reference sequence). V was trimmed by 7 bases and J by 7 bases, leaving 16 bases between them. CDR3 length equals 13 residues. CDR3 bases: TGTGCCAGCACCCCAGGGGCGGGCTCTGGCTACACCTTC. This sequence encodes CASTPGAGSGYTF.

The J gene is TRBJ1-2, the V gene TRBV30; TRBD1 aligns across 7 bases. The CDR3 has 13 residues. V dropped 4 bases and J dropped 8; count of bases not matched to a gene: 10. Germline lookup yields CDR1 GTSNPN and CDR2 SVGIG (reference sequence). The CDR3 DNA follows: TGTGCCTGGACTGAGGAACGGGACAGCGGCTACACCTTC. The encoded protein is CAWTEERDSGYTF.

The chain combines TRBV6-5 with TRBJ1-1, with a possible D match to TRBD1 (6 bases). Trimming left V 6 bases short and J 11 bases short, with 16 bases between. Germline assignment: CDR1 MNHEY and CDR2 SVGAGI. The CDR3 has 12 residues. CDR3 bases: TGTGCCAGCAGGTCCACAGGGAATAGGGCTTTCTTT. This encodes CASRSTGNRAFF.

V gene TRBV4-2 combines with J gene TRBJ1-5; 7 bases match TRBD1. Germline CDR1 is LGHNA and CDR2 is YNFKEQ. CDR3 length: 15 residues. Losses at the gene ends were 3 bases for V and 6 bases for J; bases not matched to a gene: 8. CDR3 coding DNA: TGTGCCAGCAGCCAGGAGGGGACAGATAGTCAGCCCCAGCATTTT. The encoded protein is CASSQEGTDSQPQHF.

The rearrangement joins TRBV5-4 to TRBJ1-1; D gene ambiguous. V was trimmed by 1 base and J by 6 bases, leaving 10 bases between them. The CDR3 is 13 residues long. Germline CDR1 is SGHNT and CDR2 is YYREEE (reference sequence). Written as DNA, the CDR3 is TGTGCCAGCAGCTTGTGGGAGGTTGCTGAAGCTTTCTTT. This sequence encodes CASSLWEVAEAFF.

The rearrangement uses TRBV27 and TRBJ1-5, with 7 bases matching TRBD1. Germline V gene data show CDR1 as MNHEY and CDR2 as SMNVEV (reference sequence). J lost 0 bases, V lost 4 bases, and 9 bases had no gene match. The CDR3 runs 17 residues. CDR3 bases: TGTGCCAGCAGTTCGGGCAGGGGGGGTTCTAGCAATCAGCCCCAGCATTTT. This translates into CASSSGRGGSSNQPQHF.

This CDR3 reads CASSKVGTASGRAGAFF. The CDR3 bases are TGTGCCAGCAGCAAAGTCGGGACAGCGTCGGGACGGGCGGGAGCTTTCTTT. The chain has TRBV13 and TRBJ1-1, with TRBD1 matching 7 bases. CDR1 is PRHDT and CDR2 is FYEKMQ in the germline V gene (reference sequence). This CDR3 contains 17 residues. Unmatched junction bases numbered 22, after V lost 5 bases and J lost 10 bases.

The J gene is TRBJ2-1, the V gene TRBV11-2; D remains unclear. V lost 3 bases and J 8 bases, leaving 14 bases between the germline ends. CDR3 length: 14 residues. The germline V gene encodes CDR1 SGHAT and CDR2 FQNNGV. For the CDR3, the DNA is TGTGCCAGCAGCTTTCCGGACCGAACATATGAGCAGTTCTTC. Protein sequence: CASSFPDRTYEQFF.

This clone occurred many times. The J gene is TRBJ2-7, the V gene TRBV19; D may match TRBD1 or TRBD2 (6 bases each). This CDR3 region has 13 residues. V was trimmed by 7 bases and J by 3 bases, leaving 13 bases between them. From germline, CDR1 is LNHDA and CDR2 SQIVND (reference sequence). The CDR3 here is CASNAGQDYEQYF. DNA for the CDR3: TGTGCCAGTAACGCGGGACAAGACTACGAGCAGTACTTC.

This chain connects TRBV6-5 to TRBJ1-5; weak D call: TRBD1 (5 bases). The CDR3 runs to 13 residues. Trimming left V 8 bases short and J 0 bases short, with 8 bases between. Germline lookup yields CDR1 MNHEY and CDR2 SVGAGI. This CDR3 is CASGGYSNQPQHF. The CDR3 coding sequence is TGTGCCAGCGGGGGTTATAGCAATCAGCCCCAGCATTTT.

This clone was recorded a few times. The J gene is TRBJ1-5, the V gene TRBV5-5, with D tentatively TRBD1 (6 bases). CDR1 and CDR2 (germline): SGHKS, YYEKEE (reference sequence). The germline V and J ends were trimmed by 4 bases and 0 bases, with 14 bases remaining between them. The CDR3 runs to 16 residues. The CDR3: CASSQTTGPSNQPQHF. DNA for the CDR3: TGTGCCAGCAGCCAAACCACAGGGCCTAGCAATCAGCCCCAGCATTTT.

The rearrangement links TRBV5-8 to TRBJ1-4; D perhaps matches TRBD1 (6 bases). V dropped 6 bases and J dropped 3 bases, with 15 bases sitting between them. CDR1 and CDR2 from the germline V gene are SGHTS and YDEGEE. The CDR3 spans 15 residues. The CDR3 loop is CASTNPGHPNEKLFF. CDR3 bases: TGTGCCAGCACCAACCCGGGACATCCTAATGAAAAACTGTTTTTT. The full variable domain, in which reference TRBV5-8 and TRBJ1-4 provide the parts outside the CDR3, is EAGVTQSPTHLIKTRGQQATLRCSPISGHTSVYWYQQALGLGLQFLLWYDEGEERNRGNFPPRFSGRQFPNYSSELNVNALELEDSALYLCASTNPGHPNEKLFFGSGTQLSVL.